This T cell receptor beta chain was documented in a study of chronic HIV infection and antiretroviral therapy. TCRdb reanalysed the 5' RACE reads using MiXCR and keeps one entry per CDR3 protein. The sample lists tens of thousands of distinct CDR3 sequences, 8.2% occurring once. This clonotype was seen a handful of times. The CDR3 runs 16 residues. Trimming left V 5 bases short and J 1 base short, with 17 bases between. Germline CDR1 and CDR2: KGHSH and LQKENI. This receptor was identified in an adult who had HIV and had not received antiretroviral therapy, or was an uninfected healthy control (not recorded which). The V gene is TRBV18, the J gene TRBJ1-1; D is possibly TRBD1 (6 bases). The sample taken for sequencing was peripheral blood. The CDR3 region is CASSATGLVGNTEAFF. The DNA for the CDR3 is TGTGCCAGCTCAGCAACAGGGCTGGTTGGGAACACTGAAGCTTTCTTT.